This T cell receptor beta chain was identified in a study of T-cell reconstitution after alpha-beta-depleted transplantation in children. The study's findings and limits: After transplant, at about two months, alpha-beta T cells were reportedly derived from several hundred expanded graft clones.

CDR1 is DFQATT, CDR2 SNEGSKA, per germline (reference sequence). CDR3 length: 14 amino acids. Trimming removed 1 base from V and 0 bases from J, with 9 bases in between. Unique molecular identifiers were incorporated when the TCRbeta library was constructed. TCRdb reprocessed the PCR reads via MiXCR and lists one record per CDR3 protein. The sample contains fewer than 750,000 distinct CDR3 sequences, more than 20% of which appear only once. There are a few counts of this clonotype. Its antigen is still unknown. Here the sequenced sample was PBMCs, mostly from graft donor cells, taken 360 days after TCRalphabeta/CD19-depleted stem cell transplant. This receptor was obtained from a boy under two years old who had a stem cell transplant for acute myeloid leukemia, so the T cells may come from the graft donor. This chain links TRBV20-1 with TRBJ1-1; D call uncertain. CDR3 sequence (DNA): TGCAGTGCTAGAGTGTTCAAGTTGAACACTGAAGCTTTCTTT. This sequence encodes CSARVFKLNTEAFF.